This T cell receptor beta chain stems from a study of blood T cell repertoires in COVID-19. Study as a whole: Samples came from the United States, Italy and Spain, spanning acute and convalescent COVID-19. T cells, B-cell-depleted T cells, or PBMCs supplied cDNA or gDNA.

TCRdb's table, derived via immunoSEQ multiplex PCR, lists solely in-frame clones and lacks some. The sample has roughly 230,000 clones; around 83% are singletons. As to this clone: Other DNA sequences from this sample encode an identical CDR3 as well.

The CDR3 runs 15 residues. V lost 6 bases, J lost 8 bases, and 7 bases stayed unmatched. Germline CDR1 and CDR2: MNHEY and SVGAGI. The chain is built from TRBV6-5 and TRBJ2-1; 13 positions agree with TRBD2. The clonotype originates from a woman aged 45-60 years who had been exposed to COVID-19. The material sequenced was PBMCs or T cells enriched from blood (not recorded which). This chain's CDR3 is CASSQLAGGRDEQFF. The CDR3 nucleotides are TGTGCCAGCAGCCAACTAGCGGGGGGGCGGGATGAGCAGTTCTTC.